Below, 7 T cell receptor beta chains from the same sample are listed, as sequenced in a study of beta chain features in type 1 diabetes. The isolated RNA, all of it, was reverse transcribed, so expressed TCRB transcripts were what got sequenced. Assay used: immunoSEQ multiplex PCR; TCRdb lists only in-frame clones, some missing. The sample lists 130,000 to 150,000 clones; 8% to 13% were seen once. The sequencing input was naive CD4+ T cells from blood. The receptors shown here come from a man in his late teens or twenties in good health.

The genes are TRBV11-2 and TRBJ1-1; D gene unclear. The CDR3 runs to 13 residues. Germline V gene sequence: CDR1 SGHAT, CDR2 FQNNGV. Trimming stripped 0 bases from V and 1 base from J, with 3 bases between. CDR3 amino acids: CASSLDRNTEAFF. CDR3 nucleotides: TGTGCCAGCAGCTTAGACAGGAACACTGAAGCTTTCTTT. Full variable domain (missing parts from reference TRBV11-2 and TRBJ1-1): EAGVAQSPRYKIIEKRQSVAFWCNPISGHATLYWYQQILGQGPKLLIQFQNNGVVDDSQLPKDRFSAERLKGVDSTLKIQPAKLEDSAVYLCASSLDRNTEAFFGQGTRLTVV.

This clone was counted between two and nine times. The CDR3 protein is CASKLPGGGADTQYF. As DNA, the CDR3 is TGTGCCAGCAAGCTTCCTGGAGGGGGCGCAGATACGCAGTATTTT. The chain links TRBV28 to TRBJ2-3, with D possibly being TRBD1 (7 bases). This CDR3 spans 15 amino acids. CDR1 MDHEN and CDR2 SYDVKM come from the germline V gene. V was shortened by 7 bases and J by 4 bases, with 18 bases between the two germline ends.

This clone has only a few counts. V gene TRBV7-3 combines with J gene TRBJ2-1, with 8 bases matching TRBD2. The germline CDR1 and CDR2 sequences are SGHTA and FQGTGA. The length of the CDR3 is 15 residues. V gave up 5 bases and J gave up 7 bases; unmatched junction bases: 10. The CDR3 coding sequence is TGTGCCAGCAGCAGCCGCGGGGGGTTTGGGAATGAGCAGTTCTTC. This sequence encodes CASSSRGGFGNEQFF.

This clone has a handful of counts. The chain is built from TRBV11-3 and TRBJ2-3; a possible D gene is TRBD1 (5 bases). V was trimmed by 0 bases and J by 3 bases, leaving 7 bases between them. CDR3 length: 14 amino acids. Germline CDR1 reads SGHNT; CDR2 reads YENEEA. The CDR3 reads CASSLEAGTDTQYF. The CDR3 coding sequence is TGTGCCAGCAGCTTAGAAGCAGGGACAGATACGCAGTATTTT.

The chain has TRBV9 and TRBJ2-3, with 16 bases that match TRBD2. With V trimmed by 3 bases and J by 5 bases, 3 bases remained unmatched. The CDR3 consists of 16 residues. Germline lookup yields CDR1 SGDLS and CDR2 YYNGEE. DNA for the CDR3: TGTGCCAGCAGCGCCGGGACTAGCGGGGGGGTAGATACGCAGTATTTT. Translating it yields CASSAGTSGGVDTQYF.

The chain links TRBV5-1 to TRBJ2-1; D remains unclear. The ends were cut back, 0 bases at V and 9 bases at J, with 4 bases in the middle. Germline lookup yields CDR1 SGHRS and CDR2 YFSETQ. The CDR3 is 11 residues long. The CDR3 reads CASSLAFEQFF. The DNA for the CDR3 is TGCGCCAGCAGCTTGGCTTTTGAGCAGTTCTTC.

The table lists this clone with a few counts. Written as DNA, the CDR3 is TGTGCCAGCAGCCAAGGGTTCGGGACAGACCTAACCGGGGAGCTGTTTTTT. Encoded protein: CASSQGFGTDLTGELFF. This chain uses TRBV4-2 with TRBJ2-2; TRBD1 aligns across 7 bases. The CDR3 has 17 amino acids. After removal of 1 base from V and 5 bases from J, the junction contained 10 bases not matched to a gene. Germline V CDR1 and CDR2: LGHNA, YNFKEQ.